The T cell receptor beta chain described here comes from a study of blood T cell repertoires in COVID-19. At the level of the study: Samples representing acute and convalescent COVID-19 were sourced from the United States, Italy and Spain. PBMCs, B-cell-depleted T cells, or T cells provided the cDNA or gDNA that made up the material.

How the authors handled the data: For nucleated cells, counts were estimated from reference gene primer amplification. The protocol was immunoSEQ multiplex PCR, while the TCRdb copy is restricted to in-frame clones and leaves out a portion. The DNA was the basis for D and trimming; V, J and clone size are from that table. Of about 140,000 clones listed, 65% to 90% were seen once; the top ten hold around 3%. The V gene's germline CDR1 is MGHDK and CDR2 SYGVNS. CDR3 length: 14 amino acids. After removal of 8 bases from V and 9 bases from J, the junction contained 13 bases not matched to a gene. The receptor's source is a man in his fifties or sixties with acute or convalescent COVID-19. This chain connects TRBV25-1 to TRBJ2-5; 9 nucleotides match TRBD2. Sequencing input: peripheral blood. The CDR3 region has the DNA TGTGCCAGCGGAGTAGCGGGGGCTCCCGTTTCCCAGTACTTC. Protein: CASGVAGAPVSQYF.